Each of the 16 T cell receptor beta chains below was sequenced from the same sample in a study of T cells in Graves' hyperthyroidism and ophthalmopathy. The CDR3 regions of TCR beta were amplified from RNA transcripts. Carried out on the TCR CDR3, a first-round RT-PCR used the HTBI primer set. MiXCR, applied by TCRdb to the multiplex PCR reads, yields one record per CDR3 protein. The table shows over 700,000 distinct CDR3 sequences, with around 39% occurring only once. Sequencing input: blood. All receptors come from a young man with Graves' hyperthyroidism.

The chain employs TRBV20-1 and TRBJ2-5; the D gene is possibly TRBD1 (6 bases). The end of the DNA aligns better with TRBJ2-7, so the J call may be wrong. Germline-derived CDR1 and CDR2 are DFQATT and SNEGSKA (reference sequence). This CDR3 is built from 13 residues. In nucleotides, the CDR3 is TGCAGTGCGTATCAGGGGAGCGGCTACGAGCAGTACTTC. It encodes CSAYQGSGYEQYF.

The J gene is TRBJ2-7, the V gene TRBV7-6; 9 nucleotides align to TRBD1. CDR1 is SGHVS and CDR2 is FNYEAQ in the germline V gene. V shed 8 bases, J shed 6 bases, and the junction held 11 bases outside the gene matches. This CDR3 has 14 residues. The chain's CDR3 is CASRPGQGFREQYF. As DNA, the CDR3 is TGTGCCAGCCGCCCGGGACAGGGTTTCCGCGAGCAGTACTTC.

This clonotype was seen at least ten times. CDR3: CAISESGGYEETQYF. The DNA of the CDR3 is TGTGCCATCAGTGAAAGCGGGGGCTATGAAGAGACCCAGTACTTC. The chain combines TRBV10-3 with TRBJ2-5, with 8 nucleotides matching TRBD2. After removal of 3 bases from V and 3 bases from J, the junction contained 6 bases not matched to a gene. Germline assignment: CDR1 ENHRY and CDR2 SYGVKD. CDR3 length equals 15 residues.

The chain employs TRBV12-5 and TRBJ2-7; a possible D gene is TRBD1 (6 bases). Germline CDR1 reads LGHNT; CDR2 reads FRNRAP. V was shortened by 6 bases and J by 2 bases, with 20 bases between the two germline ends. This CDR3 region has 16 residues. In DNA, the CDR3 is TGTGCTAGTGGGCCCAAGCCGACGGGACACCCCTACGAGCAGTACTTC. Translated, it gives CASGPKPTGHPYEQYF.

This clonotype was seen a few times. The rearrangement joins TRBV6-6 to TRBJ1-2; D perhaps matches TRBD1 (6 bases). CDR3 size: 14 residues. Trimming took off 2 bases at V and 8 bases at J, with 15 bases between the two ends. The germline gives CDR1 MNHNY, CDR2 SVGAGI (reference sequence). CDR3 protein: CASSYGGAMKGYTF. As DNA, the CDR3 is TGTGCCAGCAGTTACGGGGGGGCGATGAAAGGCTACACCTTC.

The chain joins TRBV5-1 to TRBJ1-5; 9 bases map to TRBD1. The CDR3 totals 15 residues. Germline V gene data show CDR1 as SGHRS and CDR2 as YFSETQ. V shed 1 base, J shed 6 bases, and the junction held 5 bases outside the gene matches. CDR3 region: CASSLTTGGGQPQHF. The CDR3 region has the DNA TGCGCCAGCAGCTTGACGACAGGGGGAGGTCAGCCCCAGCATTTT.

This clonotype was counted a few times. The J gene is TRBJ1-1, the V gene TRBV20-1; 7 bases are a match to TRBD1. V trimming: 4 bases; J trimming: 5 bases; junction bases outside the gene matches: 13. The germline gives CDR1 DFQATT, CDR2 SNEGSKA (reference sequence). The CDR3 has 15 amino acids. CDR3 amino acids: CSATPFTGDGTEAFF. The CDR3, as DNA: TGCAGTGCTACCCCTTTTACAGGGGATGGTACTGAAGCTTTCTTT.

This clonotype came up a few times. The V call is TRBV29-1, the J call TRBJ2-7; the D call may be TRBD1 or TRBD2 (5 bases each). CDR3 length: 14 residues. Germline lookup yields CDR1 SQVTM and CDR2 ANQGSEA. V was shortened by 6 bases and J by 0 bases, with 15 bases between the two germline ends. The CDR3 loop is CSVRLGTVSYEQYF. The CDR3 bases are TGCAGCGTACGACTTGGGACGGTCTCCTACGAGCAGTACTTC.

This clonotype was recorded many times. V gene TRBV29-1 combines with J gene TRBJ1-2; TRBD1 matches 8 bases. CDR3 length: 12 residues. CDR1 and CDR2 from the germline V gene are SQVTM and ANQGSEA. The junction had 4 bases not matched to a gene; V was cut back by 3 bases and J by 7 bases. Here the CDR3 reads CSVDVTGVGYTF. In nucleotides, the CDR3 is TGCAGCGTTGACGTGACAGGGGTTGGCTACACCTTC.

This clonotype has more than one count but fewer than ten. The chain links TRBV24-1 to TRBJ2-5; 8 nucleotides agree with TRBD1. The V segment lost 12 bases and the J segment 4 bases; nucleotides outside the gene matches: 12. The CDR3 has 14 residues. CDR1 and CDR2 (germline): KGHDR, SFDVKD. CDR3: CAAYQQGGAETQYF. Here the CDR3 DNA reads TGTGCCGCCTACCAACAGGGGGGCGCAGAGACCCAGTACTTC.

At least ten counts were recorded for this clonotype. Written as DNA, the CDR3 is TGTGCCAGCAGCCGGGGACTAACCTACGAGCAGTACTTC. It is translated as CASSRGLTYEQYF. This rearrangement joins TRBV7-8 to TRBJ2-7; TRBD2 matches at 7 bases. Germline CDR1 and CDR2: SGHVS and FQNEAQ. The ends lost 5 bases at V and 2 bases at J; junction bases unmatched: 3. The CDR3 is made up of 13 amino acids.

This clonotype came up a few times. CDR3 DNA: TGTGCCAGCAGCCAAGACCCAGAGCACTACGAGCAGTACTTC. This codes for CASSQDPEHYEQYF. The rearrangement uses TRBV10-3 and TRBJ2-7; D remains unclear. Germline V lookup: CDR1 ENHRY, CDR2 SYGVKD. The CDR3 contains 14 residues. V lost 10 bases and J lost 3, with 19 bases in between.

CDR3 region: CATSREGDGQYF. DNA for the CDR3: TGTGCCACCAGCAGAGAGGGGGACGGGCAGTACTTC. The chain couples TRBV15 to TRBJ2-7; the D call may be TRBD1 or TRBD2 (5 bases each). Germline loops: CDR1 LNHNV, CDR2 YYDKDF (reference sequence). CDR3 length: 12 amino acids. Trimming took off 0 bases at V and 9 bases at J, with 9 bases between the two ends.

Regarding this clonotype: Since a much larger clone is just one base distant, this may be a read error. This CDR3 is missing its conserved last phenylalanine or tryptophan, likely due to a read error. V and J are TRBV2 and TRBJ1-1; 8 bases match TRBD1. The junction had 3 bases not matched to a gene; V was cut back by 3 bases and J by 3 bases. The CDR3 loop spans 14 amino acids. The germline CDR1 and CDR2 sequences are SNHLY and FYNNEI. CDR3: CASSDQGADTEAFL. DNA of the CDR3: TGTGCCAGCAGTGATCAGGGGGCAGACACTGAAGCTTTCCTT.

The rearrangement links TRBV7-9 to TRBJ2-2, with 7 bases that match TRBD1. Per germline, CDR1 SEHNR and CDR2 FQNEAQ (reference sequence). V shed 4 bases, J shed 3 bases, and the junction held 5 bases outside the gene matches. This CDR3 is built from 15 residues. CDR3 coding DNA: TGTGCCAGCAGCTGGGCCCAGGGGGACACCGGGGAGCTGTTTTTT. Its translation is CASSWAQGDTGELFF. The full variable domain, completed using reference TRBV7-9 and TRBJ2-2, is DTGVSQNPRHKITKRGQNVTFRCDPISEHNRLYWYRQTLGQGPEFLTYFQNEAQLEKSRLLSDRFSAERPKGSFSTLEIQRTEQGDSAMYLCASSWAQGDTGELFFGEGSRLTVL.

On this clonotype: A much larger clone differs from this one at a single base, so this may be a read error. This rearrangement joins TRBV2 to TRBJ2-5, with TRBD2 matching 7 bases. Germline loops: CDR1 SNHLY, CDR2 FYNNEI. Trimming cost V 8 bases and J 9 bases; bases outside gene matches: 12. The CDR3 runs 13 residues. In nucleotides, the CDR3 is TGTGCCAGCCTGGCTGCGGGGGTTGAGGCCCAGTACTTC. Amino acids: CASLAAGVEAQYF.